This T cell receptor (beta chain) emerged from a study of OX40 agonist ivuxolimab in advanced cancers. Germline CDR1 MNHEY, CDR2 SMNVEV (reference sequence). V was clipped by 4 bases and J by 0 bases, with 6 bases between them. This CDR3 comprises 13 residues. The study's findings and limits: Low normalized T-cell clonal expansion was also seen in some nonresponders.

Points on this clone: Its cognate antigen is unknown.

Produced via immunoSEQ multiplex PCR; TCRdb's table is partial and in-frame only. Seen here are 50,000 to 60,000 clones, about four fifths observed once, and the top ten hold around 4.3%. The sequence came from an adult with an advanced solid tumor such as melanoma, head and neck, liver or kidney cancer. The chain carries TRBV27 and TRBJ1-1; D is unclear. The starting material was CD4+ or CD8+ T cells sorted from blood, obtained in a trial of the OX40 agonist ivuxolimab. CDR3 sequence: CASSSQVNTEAFF. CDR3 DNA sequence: TGTGCCAGCAGTTCTCAGGTGAACACTGAAGCTTTCTTT.